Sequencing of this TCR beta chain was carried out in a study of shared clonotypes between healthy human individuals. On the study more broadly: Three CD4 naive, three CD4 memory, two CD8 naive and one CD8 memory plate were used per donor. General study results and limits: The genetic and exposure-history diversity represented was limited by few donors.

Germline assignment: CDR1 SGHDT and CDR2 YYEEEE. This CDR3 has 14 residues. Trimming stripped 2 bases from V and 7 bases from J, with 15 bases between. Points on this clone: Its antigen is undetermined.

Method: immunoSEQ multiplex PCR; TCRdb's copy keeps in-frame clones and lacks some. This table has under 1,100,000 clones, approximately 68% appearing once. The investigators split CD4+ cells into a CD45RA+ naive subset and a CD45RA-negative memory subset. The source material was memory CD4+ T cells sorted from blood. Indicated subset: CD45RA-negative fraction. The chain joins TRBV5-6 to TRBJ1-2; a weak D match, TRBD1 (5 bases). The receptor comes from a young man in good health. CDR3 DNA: TGTGCCAGCAGCTTTTTGGGACTCACTCGTGGCTACACCTTC. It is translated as CASSFLGLTRGYTF.